These 17 T cell receptor beta chains originate from one sample sequenced in a study of T cells in pancreatic ductal adenocarcinoma. The selected patients with pancreatic ductal adenocarcinoma had surgery but no neoadjuvant therapy. Repertoires were generated with immunoSEQ multiplex PCR, while TCRdb's copy carries only in-frame clones and drops some. The sample records approximately 97,000 clones, 90% to 95% being singletons. The specimen sequenced was PBMCs. These receptor sequences come from a human donor with pancreatic ductal adenocarcinoma.

The V gene is TRBV18, the J gene TRBJ2-7; 11 bases agree with TRBD2. Germline V gives CDR1 KGHSH, CDR2 LQKENI. The J segment lost 3 bases and the V segment lost 1 base, leaving 5 bases of the junction unmatched. The CDR3 is 16 residues long. The CDR3: CASSPRDLAGGYEQYF. The CDR3 nucleotides are TGTGCCAGCTCACCACGTGACCTAGCGGGAGGCTACGAGCAGTACTTC.

This clone was counted once. The chain recombines TRBV7-9 with TRBJ2-5; 10 bases map to TRBD2. The CDR3 covers 16 residues. Germline trimming cut 1 base from V and 5 bases from J; bases unmatched to any gene: 7. From germline, CDR1 is SEHNR and CDR2 FQNEAQ (reference sequence). The CDR3 protein is CASSLGASGSKETQYF. The CDR3 coding sequence is TGTGCCAGCAGCTTAGGGGCTAGCGGGAGTAAGGAGACCCAGTACTTC.

The gene calls are TRBV11-2 and TRBJ2-2, with unresolved D. V was clipped by 5 bases and J by 10 bases, with 17 bases between them. The CDR3 covers 14 residues. Germline CDR1 is SGHAT and CDR2 is FQNNGV. CDR3 coding DNA: TGTGCCAGCAGCCAAGACACTCGGTCGGTGGAGCTGTTTTTT. Protein product: CASSQDTRSVELFF.

The chain employs TRBV18 and TRBJ1-4; TRBD1 might be the D (5 bases). The CDR3 consists of 16 residues. Germline CDR1 is KGHSH and CDR2 is LQKENI. The V gene lost 6 bases and the J gene lost 3 bases, with 17 bases spanning the gap. This chain's CDR3 is CASSPGREAANEKLFF. CDR3 DNA: TGTGCCAGCTCTCCGGGACGGGAGGCTGCTAATGAAAAACTGTTTTTT.

The rearrangement links TRBV7-8 to TRBJ2-7; 8 nucleotides line up with TRBD1. V was clipped by 5 bases and J by 3 bases; unmatched bases: 3. This CDR3 contains 13 residues. Germline CDR1 and CDR2: SGHVS and FQNEAQ. For the CDR3, the DNA is TGTGCCAGCAGCATCGGACAGGGCTACGAGCAGTACTTC. The encoded protein is CASSIGQGYEQYF.

In its sample, this clone was seen once. The CDR3 loop reads CASSSPGPLYEQYF. The CDR3 bases are TGTGCCAGCAGTTCACCAGGGCCTCTATACGAGCAGTACTTC. The chain has TRBV6-5 and TRBJ2-7; a possible D gene is TRBD1 (5 bases). V shed 4 bases and J shed 4 bases, with 14 bases lying between them. The CDR3 sequence is 14 residues long. CDR1 MNHEY and CDR2 SVGAGI come from the germline V gene.

This chain connects TRBV15 to TRBJ2-3, with D possibly matching TRBD2 (7 bases). V lost 0 bases, J lost 3 bases, and 13 bases lay in between. CDR1 and CDR2 from the germline V gene are LNHNV and YYDKDF (reference sequence). The CDR3 runs 16 residues. The CDR3 here is CATSRDPGGATDTQYF. CDR3 DNA sequence: TGTGCCACCAGCAGAGATCCGGGGGGCGCAACAGATACGCAGTATTTT. Supplemented by reference TRBV15 and TRBJ2-3, the full variable domain reads DAMVIQNPRYQVTQFGKPVTLSCSQTLNHNVMYWYQQKSSQAPKLLFHYYDKDFNNEADTPDNFQSRRPNTSFCFLDIRSPGLGDTAMYLCATSRDPGGATDTQYFGPGTRLTVL.

This chain links TRBV6-1 with TRBJ2-7; D remains unclear. The CDR3 runs to 14 residues. The V gene's germline CDR1 is MNHNS and CDR2 SASEGT. The V gene lost 4 bases and the J gene lost 1 base, with 11 bases spanning the gap. CDR3 DNA: TGTGCCAGCAGTGTAACACAGTCTTCCTACGAGCAGTACTTC. Residues: CASSVTQSSYEQYF.

This sequence joins TRBV5-1 and TRBJ2-2; the D is unclear. V lost 4 bases, J lost 7 bases, and 8 bases lay in between. Germline-derived CDR1 and CDR2 are SGHRS and YFSETQ. CDR3 length equals 12 residues. The CDR3 here is CASSLDYGELFF. The DNA of the CDR3 is TGCGCCAGCAGCCTAGATTACGGGGAGCTGTTTTTT.

V gene TRBV27 combines with J gene TRBJ2-7; 7 bases agree with TRBD2. The CDR3 contains 12 residues. Looked up from germline, CDR1 is MNHEY and CDR2 is SMNVEV (reference sequence). J was trimmed by 6 bases and V by 3 bases; bases with no gene match: 2. The CDR3 loop reads CASSFWGGEQYF. CDR3 coding DNA: TGTGCCAGCAGTTTTTGGGGGGGCGAGCAGTACTTC.

A remark on this clone: Compared with germline, one end of the junction differs, possibly owing to a read error. The chain links TRBV20-1 to TRBJ2-7; tentatively, D is TRBD1 (6 bases). CDR3 size: 11 residues. The germline V gene has CDR1 DFQATT and CDR2 SNEGSKA (reference sequence). CDR3 loop: CSALKYSGGPF. CDR3 bases: TGCAGTGCTCTTAAATACAGTGGGGGCCCTTTC.

J is TRBJ2-7 and V is TRBV11-2, with D tentatively TRBD2 (6 bases). This CDR3 is built from 15 residues. V lost 1 base, J lost 12 bases, and 22 bases lay in between. CDR1 and CDR2 (germline): SGHAT, FQNNGV. The CDR3 loop is CASSLGSADYPTPYF. In DNA, the CDR3 is TGTGCCAGCAGCTTAGGTTCCGCGGACTACCCAACTCCGTACTTC. Drawing the rest from reference TRBV11-2 and TRBJ2-7, the complete variable domain is EAGVAQSPRYKIIEKRQSVAFWCNPISGHATLYWYQQILGQGPKLLIQFQNNGVVDDSQLPKDRFSAERLKGVDSTLKIQPAKLEDSAVYLCASSLGSADYPTPYFGPGTRLTVT.

This chain uses TRBV5-1 with TRBJ2-6; the D gene is possibly TRBD1 (6 bases). The CDR3 runs to 16 residues. Germline CDR1 is SGHRS and CDR2 is YFSETQ. Between the trimmed V and J ends, which lost 1 base and 0 bases, there was a span of 8 bases. The chain's CDR3 is CASSLTGNSGANVLTF. The CDR3 coding sequence is TGCGCCAGCAGCTTGACAGGGAACTCTGGGGCCAACGTCCTGACTTTC.

The V and J genes are TRBV2 and TRBJ2-5; 7 bases are shared with TRBD2. V trimming: 6 bases; J trimming: 2 bases; junction bases outside the gene matches: 6. CDR1 SNHLY and CDR2 FYNNEI come from the germline V gene. This CDR3 has 14 amino acids. CDR3 sequence reads: CASRGTTVQETQYF. The DNA for the CDR3 is TGTGCCAGCAGGGGGACTACCGTGCAAGAGACCCAGTACTTC.

This chain uses TRBV7-3 with TRBJ2-1; tentative D call: TRBD1 (5 bases). Germline assignment: CDR1 SGHTA and CDR2 FQGTGA. V was pared by 2 bases and J by 8 bases, with 10 bases between. This CDR3 has 13 amino acids. The CDR3 sequence: CASSLSSGYEQFF. DNA of the CDR3: TGTGCCAGCAGCTTATCCTCAGGGTATGAGCAGTTCTTC.

CDR3 in DNA: TGTGCCAGTAGTATGGGGCAGTTCAATGAGCAGTTCTTC. It yields the protein CASSMGQFNEQFF. The V and J genes are TRBV19 and TRBJ2-1; D is perhaps TRBD1 (5 bases). Germline V lookup: CDR1 LNHDA, CDR2 SQIVND (reference sequence). The V and J ends lost 3 bases and 6 bases respectively, with 9 bases between them. This CDR3 has 13 amino acids. The full variable domain, its missing parts supplied by reference TRBV19 and TRBJ2-1, is DGGITQSPKYLFRKEGQNVTLSCEQNLNHDAMYWYRQDPGQGLRLIYYSQIVNDFQKGDIAEGYSVSREKKESFPLTVTSAQKNPTAFYLCASSMGQFNEQFFGPGTRLTVL.

The chain uses TRBV28 and TRBJ2-5, with D possibly matching TRBD2 (6 bases). Deletions cut 6 bases from V and 5 bases from J, with 16 bases between. Germline values: CDR1 MDHEN, CDR2 SYDVKM. This CDR3 region has 14 residues. The DNA of the CDR3 is TGTGCCAGCAGCCTCCGACTAGTGCCCGAGACCCAGTACTTC. Translating gives CASSLRLVPETQYF.